Listed here is a single T cell receptor beta chain. Germline CDR1 reads MNHEY; CDR2 reads SMNVEV (reference sequence). Trimming took 5 bases from V and 9 from J; bases not matched to a gene: 6. The CDR3 sequence is 15 residues long. The record originates from a study of OX40 agonist ivuxolimab in advanced cancers. TCRdb keeps only in-frame clones here, not all; method: immunoSEQ multiplex PCR. The table shows some 50,000 clones, with approximately 90% occurring only once. This specimen consisted of CD4+ or CD8+ T cells sorted from blood, obtained in a trial of the OX40 agonist ivuxolimab. V is TRBV27 and J is TRBJ2-1, with 14 bases matching TRBD2. The sequence was obtained from an adult with an advanced solid tumor such as melanoma, head and neck, liver or kidney cancer. The chain's CDR3 is CASSAGTSGSGEQFF. Here the CDR3 DNA reads TGTGCCAGCAGTGCTGGGACTAGCGGGAGTGGTGAGCAGTTCTTC.